This T cell receptor beta chain originates from a study of CD8 T cells in ankylosing spondylitis. Overall study results and limits: According to the report, clones linked to the disease were significantly enriched in matched synovial fluid samples taken from ankylosing spondylitis patients.

One entry per CDR3 protein results from TCRdb running MiXCR on the 5' RACE reads. The profile shows around 280,000 distinct CDR3 sequences, 15% to 20% of them singletons. The germline V and J ends were trimmed by 5 bases and 5 bases, with 13 bases remaining between them. Germline CDR1 is SGHVS and CDR2 is FQNEAQ. The CDR3 runs 14 residues. With regard to this clonotype: The antigen is not known.

The gene calls are TRBV7-8 and TRBJ2-1; no firm D call. The sequence was collected from a male donor with ankylosing spondylitis or in good health (not recorded which). The sample was blood, either unsorted or a sorted T cell fraction (not recorded which). This CDR3 reads CASSPENRDNEQFF. For the CDR3, the DNA is TGTGCCAGCAGCCCAGAAAATCGGGACAATGAGCAGTTCTTC.